These 4 T cell receptor beta chains were sequenced from one sample in a study of identical twins. TCRdb analysed the 5' RACE reads with MiXCR anew, one entry per CDR3 protein. The top ten hold about 2% of the sample, which has 640,000 or so distinct CDR3 sequences, around 6% seen once. The source material was naive T cells sorted from blood. These TCRs come from a man aged 18-30 years in good health.

The rearrangement uses TRBV6-1 and TRBJ2-2, with 8 bases aligning to TRBD2. The V segment lost 7 bases and the J segment 3 bases; nucleotides outside the gene matches: 10. The CDR3 runs to 16 residues. Germline V CDR1 and CDR2: MNHNS, SASEGT. CDR3 residues: CASTQAGVADTGELFF. The CDR3 nucleotides are TGTGCCAGCACTCAAGCGGGAGTTGCGGACACCGGGGAGCTGTTTTTT.

This clonotype showed up just a few times. The CDR3 bases are TGTGCCAGCAGCTTCCGACAGGGCCCTGAGACCCAGTACTTC. Its protein product is CASSFRQGPETQYF. The chain is built from TRBV7-2 and TRBJ2-5; 7 positions match TRBD1. This CDR3 is 14 amino acids long. The V and J ends lost 3 bases and 5 bases, in that order; junction bases with no gene match: 6. Germline assignment: CDR1 SGHTA and CDR2 FQGNSA. Drawing the rest from reference TRBV7-2 and TRBJ2-5, the complete variable domain is GAGVSQSPSNKVTEKGKDVELRCDPISGHTALYWYRQSLGQGLEFLIYFQGNSAPDKSGLPSDRFSAERTGGSVSTLTIQRTQQEDSAVYLCASSFRQGPETQYFGPGTRLLVL.

This clonotype occurred a few times. V usage is TRBV2 and J usage is TRBJ2-7, with TRBD1 matching 9 bases. J gave up 2 bases and V 3 bases, and 8 bases lay outside the gene matches. Per the germline V gene, CDR1 is SNHLY and CDR2 is FYNNEI. The CDR3 loop spans 16 amino acids. For the CDR3, the DNA is TGTGCCAGCAGTGATGGATCGAGGACAGGGGCCTACGAGCAGTACTTC. Translation: CASSDGSRTGAYEQYF.

This clonotype was seen at least ten times. The genes are TRBV12-3 or TRBV12-4 and TRBJ2-5; D might be TRBD1 (6 bases). V lost 6 bases to trimming and J lost 4 bases, with 15 bases between them. The CDR3 totals 14 residues. This chain's CDR3 is CASSQLTGPETQYF. CDR3 in DNA: TGTGCCAGCAGCCAATTGACAGGCCCAGAGACCCAGTACTTC.